Listed below are T cell receptor beta chains from one sample, sequenced in a study of blood T cells in healthy people across ages. From the 5' RACE reads, TCRdb called clonotypes with MiXCR, one entry per CDR3 protein. Here the sample spans approximately 800,000 distinct CDR3 sequences, roughly 64% being singletons. The sequencing sample was made of blood. These receptors were collected from a man younger than 45 in good health. Both conserved end residues are part of each CDR3. Fields, in order: D gene, J gene, V gene, clone size, CDR3 DNA, CDR3 protein. D genes are given only for firm matches. Expanded clones get a size class; other rows say once, few or many, or leave the size out.

>-|TRBJ1-2|TRBV29-1|-
TGCAGCGTTGAAATGGTATTGGACAGATCCTACACCTTC
CSVEMVLDRSYTF
>-|TRBJ2-4|TRBV7-9|few
TGTGCCAGCAGCTCCGGCCTTGTGGCCAAAAACATTCAGTACTTC
CASSSGLVAKNIQYF
>TRBD1|TRBJ1-1|TRBV29-1|-
TGCAGCGTTGCACAGGGGGCGCGGACTGAAGCTTTCTTT
CSVAQGARTEAFF
>-|TRBJ2-5|TRBV25-1|-
TGTGCCAGCAGTGAACTCCAGCAAGAGACCCAGTACTTC
CASSELQQETQYF
>-|TRBJ2-7|TRBV4-2|few
TGTGCCAGCAGCCCCGCCCCGGGACGGTACGAGCAGTACTTC
CASSPAPGRYEQYF
>-|TRBJ2-1|TRBV20-1|once
TGCAGTGCTAGAGAGGCTGGGAGCTCCTACAATGAGCAGTTCTTC
CSAREAGSSYNEQFF
>-|TRBJ2-7|TRBV7-2|-
TGTGCCAGCAGCGGAACAGGGTTTTCCTACGAGCAGTACTTC
CASSGTGFSYEQYF
>-|TRBJ2-2|TRBV7-2|once
TGTGCCAGCAGACAAGACGTGAACACCGGGGAGCTGTTTTTT
CASRQDVNTGELFF
>-|TRBJ2-1|TRBV10-3|many
TGTGCCATCAGTGAGTCATTATCTGGAAGCAATGAGCAGTTCTTC
CAISESLSGSNEQFF
>TRBD1|TRBJ2-7|TRBV20-1|once
TGCAGTGCTAGAGTGGGACAGGGGTCAGGCGAGCAGTACTTC
CSARVGQGSGEQYF
>-|TRBJ1-2|TRBV20-1|-
TGCAGTGCTAGACAGGGGACCTATGGCTACACCTTC
CSARQGTYGYTF
>-|TRBJ2-6|TRBV7-2|-
TGTGCCAGCAGCTTAGGAGAGGGGGCCAACGTCCTGACTTTC
CASSLGEGANVLTF
>TRBD1|TRBJ2-2|TRBV7-2|-
TGTGCCAGCAGCCGGCAGCAGGGGGCCACCGGGGAGCTGTTTTTT
CASSRQQGATGELFF
>-|TRBJ2-1|TRBV28|-
TGTGCCAGCAGGTTATTCCATGAGCAGTTCTTC
CASRLFHEQFF